These 23 T cell receptor beta chains originate from one sample sequenced in a study of shared clonotypes between healthy human individuals. The method was immunoSEQ multiplex PCR; TCRdb's version includes in-frame clones alone and lacks a portion of them. The sample holds some 2,100,000 clones, approximately 94% seen once. Sequences were obtained from naive CD4+ T cells sorted from blood. The subset was: CD45RA+ positively selected. Every receptor here comes from a young man in good health.

The chain uses TRBV30 and TRBJ1-2; D gene unclear. This CDR3 is 12 amino acids long. The V and J ends lost 4 bases and 9 bases respectively, with 15 bases between them. Looked up from germline, CDR1 is GTSNPN and CDR2 is SVGIG (reference sequence). In nucleotides, the CDR3 is TGTGCCTGGAATCCCATGGGAGGGAGCTACACCTTC. As protein: CAWNPMGGSYTF. Combining the CDR3 with reference TRBV30 and TRBJ1-2 gives the whole variable domain SQTIHQWPATLVQPVGSPLSLECTVEGTSNPNLYWYRQAAGRGLQLLFYSVGIGQISSEVPQNLSASRPQDRQFILSSKKLLLSDSGFYLCAWNPMGGSYTFGSGTRLTVV.

The gene calls are TRBV6-5 and TRBJ1-6; 7 bases are shared with TRBD1. V shed 6 bases, J shed 9 bases, and the junction held 2 bases outside the gene matches. The CDR3 consists of 12 residues. CDR1 and CDR2 (germline): MNHEY, SVGAGI. The CDR3 DNA is TGTGCCAGCAGCGCAGGGGGTTCACCCCTCCACTTT. Its translation is CASSAGGSPLHF.

This chain links TRBV7-2 with TRBJ2-7, with 10 nucleotides matching TRBD2. The CDR3 sequence is 15 residues long. The ends lost 6 bases at V and 4 bases at J; junction bases unmatched: 9. Germline V gene data show CDR1 as SGHTA and CDR2 as FQGNSA. CDR3: CASSFPASGSYEQYF. The DNA of the CDR3 is TGTGCCAGCAGTTTCCCGGCTAGCGGGAGTTACGAGCAGTACTTC. The whole variable domain, filled in from reference TRBV7-2 and TRBJ2-7, reads GAGVSQSPSNKVTEKGKDVELRCDPISGHTALYWYRQSLGQGLEFLIYFQGNSAPDKSGLPSDRFSAERTGGSVSTLTIQRTQQEDSAVYLCASSFPASGSYEQYFGPGTRLTVT.

The CDR3 nucleotides read TGTGCCAGCTCACCACAGTCAGGGCGCAACACCGGGGAGCTGTTTTTT. Encoded protein: CASSPQSGRNTGELFF. This rearrangement joins TRBV18 to TRBJ2-2; D is perhaps TRBD1 (5 bases). The CDR3 has 16 residues. Trimming left V 1 base short and J 2 bases short, with 11 bases between. Germline V CDR1 and CDR2: KGHSH, LQKENI.

The chain carries TRBV6-1 and TRBJ1-4; D is unresolved. Trimming shortened V by 4 bases and J by 3 bases, and 6 bases separated the two germline ends. From germline, CDR1 is MNHNS and CDR2 SASEGT. The CDR3 is 13 residues long. The CDR3 spells CASSGQPNEKLFF. The CDR3 region has the DNA TGTGCCAGCAGTGGTCAGCCTAATGAAAAACTGTTTTTT.

V gene TRBV10-3 combines with J gene TRBJ2-7; tentative D call: TRBD1 (5 bases). Trimming shortened V by 8 bases and J by 0 bases, and 14 bases separated the two germline ends. Per the germline V gene, CDR1 is ENHRY and CDR2 is SYGVKD. The CDR3 is 14 amino acids. The DNA for the CDR3 is TGTGCCATCGGCGTCAGGGCGAGCTCCTACGAGCAGTACTTC. Translated: CAIGVRASSYEQYF.

V and J are TRBV11-2 and TRBJ1-2, with 7 bases matching TRBD1. Trimming cost V 1 base and J 5 bases; bases outside gene matches: 19. This CDR3 has 19 residues. Germline V gene data show CDR1 as SGHAT and CDR2 as FQNNGV. This CDR3 reads CASSLAYEAGGWPEYGYTF. The CDR3 coding sequence is TGTGCCAGCAGCTTAGCCTACGAGGCAGGGGGTTGGCCCGAGTATGGCTACACCTTC.

This chain links TRBV27 with TRBJ1-3; unclear D gene. The germline gives CDR1 MNHEY, CDR2 SMNVEV (reference sequence). The V gene lost 2 bases and the J gene lost 0 bases, with 5 bases spanning the gap. The CDR3 contains 14 residues. The CDR3 DNA sequence: TGTGCCAGCAGTTTAGGGCACTCTGGAAACACCATATATTTT. It is translated as CASSLGHSGNTIYF.

The chain employs TRBV7-3 and TRBJ1-1; D remains unclear. V lost 5 bases, J lost 1 base, and 11 bases lay in between. Germline CDR1 and CDR2: SGHTA and FQGTGA. This CDR3 spans 14 amino acids. CDR3 in DNA: TGTGCCAGCAGCCCGAATTCGGGGAACACTGAAGCTTTCTTT. Translation gives CASSPNSGNTEAFF.

This clone appeared a single time. Other DNA sequences in this sample translate to the same CDR3. V gene TRBV19 combines with J gene TRBJ1-1; TRBD1 agrees at 8 bases. The junction had 1 base not matched to a gene; V was cut back by 4 bases and J by 0 bases. Germline V gene lookup returns CDR1 LNHDA and CDR2 SQIVND (reference sequence). The CDR3 has 14 amino acids. The CDR3 reads CASSRQGLNTEAFF. The CDR3 region has the DNA TGTGCCAGTAGTAGACAGGGGCTGAACACTGAAGCTTTCTTT.

The chain combines TRBV10-3 with TRBJ1-1; D is ambiguous. Trimming pared 7 bases from V and 1 base from J, leaving 7 bases between. The CDR3 contains 12 residues. CDR1 ENHRY and CDR2 SYGVKD come from the germline V gene. The CDR3 is CAITGENTEAFF. Written as DNA, the CDR3 is TGTGCCATCACGGGTGAGAACACTGAAGCTTTCTTT.

About this clone: Other nucleotide sequences from this sample produce the same CDR3. The chain uses TRBV6-4 and TRBJ1-2; D possibly corresponds to TRBD1 (6 bases). Germline V gene data show CDR1 as MRHNA and CDR2 as SNTAGT. Trimming removed 0 bases from V and 4 bases from J, with 6 bases in between. The CDR3 runs 13 residues. The CDR3 loop reads CASSDSGGYGYTF. The CDR3, as DNA: TGTGCCAGCAGTGACTCAGGGGGCTATGGCTACACCTTC.

J is TRBJ2-7 and V is TRBV6-6; 10 bases align to TRBD1. The V gene end was trimmed by 7 bases and the J gene end by 4 bases; junction bases not matched to a gene: 10. The CDR3 has 15 residues. Germline V CDR1 and CDR2: MNHNY, SVGAGI (reference sequence). CDR3 protein: CASTTEGTGVYEQYF. CDR3 nucleotides: TGTGCCAGCACTACGGAGGGGACAGGGGTGTACGAGCAGTACTTC.

Comment on this clone: Within the sample, other DNA sequences also encode this same CDR3. The chain joins TRBV10-1 to TRBJ1-5; D gene unclear. This CDR3 contains 13 residues. V lost 0 bases and J lost 2, with 2 bases in between. Per the germline V gene, CDR1 is WNHNN and CDR2 is SYGVQD (reference sequence). The CDR3 DNA reads TGCGCCAGCAGTGAGTCTGGCAATCAGCCCCAGCATTTT. Protein: CASSESGNQPQHF.

This chain connects TRBV4-1 to TRBJ2-7; possible D gene TRBD1, 6 bases. Trimming took off 0 bases at V and 2 bases at J, with 17 bases between the two ends. The CDR3 runs 17 residues. Germline lookup yields CDR1 MGHRA and CDR2 YSYEKL. The CDR3 DNA reads TGCGCCAGCAGCCAAGAGGGTTTGGGGGCGACTCCCTACGAGCAGTACTTC. Translating it yields CASSQEGLGATPYEQYF.

The chain combines TRBV29-1 with TRBJ2-1; D could derive from TRBD1 or TRBD2 (6 bases each). This CDR3 region has 14 residues. The germline V and J ends were trimmed by 3 bases and 16 bases, with 25 bases remaining between them. Germline V gene lookup returns CDR1 SQVTM and CDR2 ANQGSEA. The DNA of the CDR3 is TGCAGCGTTGACGGGGGCGGGGCGCACTCGAGCAATTTCTTC. Its protein product is CSVDGGGAHSSNFF.

The CDR3 sequence is CASSQRDSPGELFF. The CDR3 nucleotides read TGTGCCAGCAGTCAGCGGGACTCGCCTGGGGAGCTGTTTTTT. This chain joins TRBV6-5 and TRBJ2-2; 7 nucleotides line up with TRBD2. This CDR3 region has 14 residues. CDR1 and CDR2 from the germline V gene are MNHEY and SVGAGI. V was clipped by 5 bases and J by 8 bases; unmatched bases: 8.

The chain combines TRBV5-4 with TRBJ2-3; 13 positions match TRBD2. The CDR3 loop spans 16 amino acids. After removal of 4 bases from V and 6 bases from J, the junction contained 8 bases not matched to a gene. The V gene's germline CDR1 is SGHNT and CDR2 YYREEE (reference sequence). CDR3 amino acids: CASSPGLAGARDTQYF. CDR3 in DNA: TGTGCCAGCAGCCCTGGACTAGCGGGAGCAAGGGATACGCAGTATTTT.

This sequence joins TRBV19 and TRBJ2-1; tentatively, D is TRBD2 (6 bases). Trimming shortened V by 5 bases and J by 9 bases, and 17 bases separated the two germline ends. There are 14 residues in the CDR3. Germline values: CDR1 LNHDA, CDR2 SQIVND (reference sequence). CDR3 loop: CASSSGLISGEQFF. DNA of the CDR3: TGTGCCAGTAGTTCCGGACTAATAAGTGGTGAGCAGTTCTTC.

The genes are TRBV5-5 and TRBJ1-3, with no clear D. The ends were cut back, 3 bases at V and 0 bases at J, with 16 bases in the middle. Per the germline V gene, CDR1 is SGHKS and CDR2 is YYEKEE (reference sequence). The CDR3 totals 17 residues. As DNA, the CDR3 is TGTGCCAGCAGCTCCCTCGCGGGCCCCCACTCTGGAAACACCATATATTTT. This sequence encodes CASSSLAGPHSGNTIYF.

This clone was seen only a few times. V is TRBV10-1 and J is TRBJ1-5; D gene ambiguous. Germline V CDR1 and CDR2: WNHNN, SYGVQD (reference sequence). Trimming left V 6 bases short and J 1 base short, with 4 bases between. The CDR3 runs 12 residues. DNA of the CDR3: TGCGCCAGCAGACGGAGCAATCAGCCCCAGCATTTT. Its translation: CASRRSNQPQHF.

The genes are TRBV7-9 and TRBJ2-7; perhaps TRBD2 as D (5 bases). V gave up 0 bases and J gave up 5 bases, with 8 bases separating them. Germline V gene sequence: CDR1 SEHNR, CDR2 FQNEAQ (reference sequence). The CDR3 length is 13 residues. In DNA, the CDR3 is TGTGCCAGCAGCTTAGCCCTCGGGGACGAGCAGTACTTC. Translation: CASSLALGDEQYF.

For the CDR3, the DNA is TGTGCCAGCAGCCAAAGGACAGGGGACCCCGAGCAGTACTTC. As protein: CASSQRTGDPEQYF. The chain recombines TRBV14 with TRBJ2-7; 9 positions match TRBD1. CDR1 is SGHDN, CDR2 FVKESK, per germline. The trim removed 2 bases at V and 6 bases at J, leaving 5 bases unmatched. This CDR3 is built from 14 residues.